This T cell receptor (beta chain) originates from a study of blood T cell repertoires in COVID-19. Study overall: The samples span acute and convalescent COVID-19 from the United States, Italy and Spain.

In germline, CDR1 is MGHDK, CDR2 SYGVNS. V was pared by 3 bases and J by 8 bases, with 5 bases of the junction left unmatched. The CDR3 spans 15 residues. Repertoires were generated with immunoSEQ multiplex PCR, while TCRdb's copy carries only in-frame clones and drops some. The repertoire holds some 290,000 clones, roughly 90% seen once, with roughly 3.9% in the top ten. Someone with COVID-19 had been met by exposed participants within 2 weeks before study entry. This clone was observed a handful of times. The chain has TRBV25-1 and TRBJ1-6, with 9 bases lining up with TRBD1. This receptor was obtained from a woman between 25 and 40 years old who had been exposed to COVID-19. Sequencing was carried out using PBMCs or T cells enriched from blood (not recorded which). In DNA form, the CDR3 reads TGTGCCAGCAGTGATTCCGACAGGGGGGATTCACCCCTCCACTTT. It codes for CASSDSDRGDSPLHF.